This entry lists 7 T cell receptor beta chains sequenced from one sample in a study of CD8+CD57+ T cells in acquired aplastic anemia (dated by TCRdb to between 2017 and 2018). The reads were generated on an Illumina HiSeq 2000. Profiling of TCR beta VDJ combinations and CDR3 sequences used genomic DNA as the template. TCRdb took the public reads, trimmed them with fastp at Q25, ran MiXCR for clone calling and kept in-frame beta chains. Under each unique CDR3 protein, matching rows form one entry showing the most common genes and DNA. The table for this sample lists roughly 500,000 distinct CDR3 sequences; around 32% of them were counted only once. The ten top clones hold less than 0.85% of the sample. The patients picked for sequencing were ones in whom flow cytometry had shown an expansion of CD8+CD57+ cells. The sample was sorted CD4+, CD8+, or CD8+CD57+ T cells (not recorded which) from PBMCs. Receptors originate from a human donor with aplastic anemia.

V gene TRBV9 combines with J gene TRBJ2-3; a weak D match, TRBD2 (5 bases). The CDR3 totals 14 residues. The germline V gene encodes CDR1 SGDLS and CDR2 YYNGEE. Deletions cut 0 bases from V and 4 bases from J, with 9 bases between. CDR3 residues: CASSVATGSDTQYF. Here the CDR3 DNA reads TGTGCCAGCAGCGTAGCTACGGGGTCAGATACGCAGTATTTT.

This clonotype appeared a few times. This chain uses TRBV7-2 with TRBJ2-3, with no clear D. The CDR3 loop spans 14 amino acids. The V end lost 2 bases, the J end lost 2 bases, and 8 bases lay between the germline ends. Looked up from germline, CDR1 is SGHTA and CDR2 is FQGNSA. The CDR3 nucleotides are TGTGCCAGCAGCTTATCAGGTGCCACAGATACGCAGTATTTT. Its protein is CASSLSGATDTQYF.

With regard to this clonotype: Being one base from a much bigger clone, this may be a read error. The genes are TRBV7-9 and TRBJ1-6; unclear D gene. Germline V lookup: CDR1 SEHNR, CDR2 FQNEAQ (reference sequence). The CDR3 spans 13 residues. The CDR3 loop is CAGEQIQNSPPHF. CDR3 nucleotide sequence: TGTGCCGGGGAGCAGATTCAAAATTCACCCCCCCACTTT.

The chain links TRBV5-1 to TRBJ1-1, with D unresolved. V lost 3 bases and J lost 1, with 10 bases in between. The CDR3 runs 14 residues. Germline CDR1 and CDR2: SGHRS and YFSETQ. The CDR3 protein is CASSSSGENTEAFF. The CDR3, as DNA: TGCGCCAGCAGCTCGTCGGGAGAGAACACTGAAGCTTTCTTT.

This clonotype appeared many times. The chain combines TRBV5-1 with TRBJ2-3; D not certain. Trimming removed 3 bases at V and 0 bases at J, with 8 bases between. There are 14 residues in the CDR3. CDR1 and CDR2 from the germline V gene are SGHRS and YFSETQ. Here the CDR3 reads CASSWVDSTDTQYF. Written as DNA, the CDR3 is TGCGCCAGCAGCTGGGTAGACAGCACAGATACGCAGTATTTT.

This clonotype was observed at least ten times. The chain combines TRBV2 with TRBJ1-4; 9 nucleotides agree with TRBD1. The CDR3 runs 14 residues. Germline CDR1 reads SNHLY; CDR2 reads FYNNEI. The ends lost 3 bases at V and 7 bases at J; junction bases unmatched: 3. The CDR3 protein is CASSEDRGGEKLFF. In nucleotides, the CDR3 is TGTGCCAGCAGTGAGGACAGGGGTGGTGAAAAACTGTTTTTT.

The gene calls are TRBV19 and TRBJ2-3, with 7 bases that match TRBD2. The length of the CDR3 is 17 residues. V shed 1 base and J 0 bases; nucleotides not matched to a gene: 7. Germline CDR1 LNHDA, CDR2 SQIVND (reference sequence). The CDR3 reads CASSIVGLAESTDTQYF. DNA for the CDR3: TGTGCCAGTAGTATAGTTGGCCTAGCGGAAAGCACAGATACGCAGTATTTT.